This TCR beta chain was found in a study of T-cell reconstitution after alpha-beta-depleted transplantation in children. Using unique molecular identifiers, the investigators prepared the TCRbeta library. Using its own MiXCR run on the PCR reads, TCRdb lists one record per CDR3 protein. The sample consists of hundreds of thousands of distinct CDR3 sequences, roughly 10% of them appearing once. The CDR3 covers 14 residues. V was clipped by 3 bases and J by 2 bases; unmatched bases: 4. Looked up from germline, CDR1 is SGHTA and CDR2 is FQGNSA. The sequencing used PBMCs from the stem cell graft donor, collected from the stem cell graft. The TCR comes from a human donor who donated a stem cell graft to a child with acute myeloid leukemia. The V and J genes are TRBV7-2 and TRBJ2-7; TRBD2 matches at 7 bases. The CDR3 DNA reads TGTGCCAGCAGCTTGGCGACTAGCACCTACGAGCAGTACTTC. Amino acid sequence: CASSLATSTYEQYF.